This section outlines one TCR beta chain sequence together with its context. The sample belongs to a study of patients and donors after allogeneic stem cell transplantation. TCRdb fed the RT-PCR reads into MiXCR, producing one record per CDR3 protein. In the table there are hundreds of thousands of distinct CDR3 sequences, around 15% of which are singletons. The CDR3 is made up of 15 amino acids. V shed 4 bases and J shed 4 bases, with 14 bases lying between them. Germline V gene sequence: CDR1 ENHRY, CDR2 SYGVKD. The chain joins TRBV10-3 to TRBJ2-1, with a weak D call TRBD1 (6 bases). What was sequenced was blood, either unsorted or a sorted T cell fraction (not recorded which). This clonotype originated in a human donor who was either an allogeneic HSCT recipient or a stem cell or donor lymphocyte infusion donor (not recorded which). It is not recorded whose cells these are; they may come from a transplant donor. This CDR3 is CAISGPTRGYNEQFF. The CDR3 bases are TGTGCCATCAGTGGTCCCACTAGGGGGTACAATGAGCAGTTCTTC.